Presented here are 25 T cell receptor beta chains from one specimen sequenced in a study of blood T cell repertoires in COVID-19. The table came from immunoSEQ multiplex PCR; TCRdb's copy has only in-frame clones and leaves some out. Of about 270,000 clones listed, approximately 77% are singletons. The sample taken for sequencing was peripheral blood. Receptors originate from a woman aged 18-29 years with acute or convalescent COVID-19.

The chain employs TRBV4-1 and TRBJ2-3; TRBD2 aligns across 11 bases. Germline trimming cut 3 bases from V and 6 bases from J; bases unmatched to any gene: 14. Germline V gene lookup returns CDR1 MGHRA and CDR2 YSYEKL. This CDR3 has 18 residues. The CDR3 loop is CASSQGPGTSGKGDTQYF. The CDR3 DNA sequence: TGCGCCAGCAGCCAGGGACCCGGGACTAGCGGAAAGGGGGATACGCAGTATTTT.

V is TRBV4-3 and J is TRBJ2-7; the match to TRBD2 covers 7 bases. Trimming took 0 bases from V and 2 from J; bases not matched to a gene: 4. Per germline, CDR1 LGHNA and CDR2 YSLEER. This CDR3 contains 15 residues. CDR3 sequence reads: CASSQDGGEAYEQYF. Here the CDR3 DNA reads TGCGCCAGCAGCCAAGATGGGGGGGAAGCCTACGAGCAGTACTTC.

The chain has TRBV7-9 and TRBJ2-7, with 8 nucleotides matching TRBD2. The ends lost 5 bases at V and 0 bases at J; junction bases unmatched: 9. This CDR3 spans 16 amino acids. The V gene's germline CDR1 is SEHNR and CDR2 FQNEAQ (reference sequence). CDR3 loop: CASSPTAGLASYEQYF. DNA for the CDR3: TGTGCCAGCAGCCCTACCGCCGGACTAGCCTCCTACGAGCAGTACTTC. Based on the CDR3 plus reference TRBV7-9 and TRBJ2-7, the full variable domain is DTGVSQNPRHKITKRGQNVTFRCDPISEHNRLYWYRQTLGQGPEFLTYFQNEAQLEKSRLLSDRFSAERPKGSFSTLEIQRTEQGDSAMYLCASSPTAGLASYEQYFGPGTRLTVT.

The V and J genes are TRBV19 and TRBJ1-2, with D unclear. This CDR3 comprises 12 residues. Per the germline V gene, CDR1 is LNHDA and CDR2 is SQIVND (reference sequence). Between the trimmed V and J ends, which lost 6 bases and 6 bases, there was a span of 11 bases. The CDR3 DNA sequence: TGTGCCAGTAGCTTTTTGACTGATGGCTACACCTTC. As protein: CASSFLTDGYTF. Combining the CDR3 with reference TRBV19 and TRBJ1-2 gives the whole variable domain DGGITQSPKYLFRKEGQNVTLSCEQNLNHDAMYWYRQDPGQGLRLIYYSQIVNDFQKGDIAEGYSVSREKKESFPLTVTSAQKNPTAFYLCASSFLTDGYTFGSGTRLTVV.

Turning to this clone: The junction does not match germline at one end; this may be a read error. The chain recombines TRBV19 with TRBJ1-3, with unresolved D. The CDR3 is made up of 12 amino acids. Germline V gene sequence: CDR1 LNHDA, CDR2 SQIVND (reference sequence). The CDR3 sequence is CASTPDWSMLAF. The CDR3 DNA sequence: TGTGCCAGTACCCCTGACTGGTCAATGCTGGCTTTT.

The rearrangement links TRBV18 to TRBJ1-2; D gene uncertain. The CDR3 spans 14 residues. The V gene's germline CDR1 is KGHSH and CDR2 LQKENI. V was clipped by 3 bases and J by 5 bases, with 13 bases between them. CDR3 protein: CASSPSEGVYGYTF. The DNA for the CDR3 is TGTGCCAGCTCACCGTCGGAGGGCGTGTATGGCTACACCTTC. The whole variable domain, filled in from reference TRBV18 and TRBJ1-2, reads NAGVMQNPRHLVRRRGQEARLRCSPMKGHSHVYWYRQLPEEGLKFMVYLQKENIIDESGMPKERFSAEFPKEGPSILRIQQVVRGDSAAYFCASSPSEGVYGYTFGSGTRLTVV.

This chain connects TRBV5-6 to TRBJ1-6, with 9 positions matching TRBD1. CDR1 SGHDT and CDR2 YYEEEE come from the germline V gene. J lost 7 bases, V lost 5 bases, and 4 bases had no gene match. This CDR3 is 14 amino acids long. CDR3 amino acids: CASRYDRGNSPLHF. CDR3 in DNA: TGTGCCAGCAGATATGACAGGGGGAATTCACCCCTCCACTTT. Together with reference TRBV5-6 and TRBJ1-6, the CDR3 gives the full variable domain: DAGVTQSPTHLIKTRGQQVTLRCSPKSGHDTVSWYQQALGQGPQFIFQYYEEEERQRGNFPDRFSGHQFPNYSSELNVNALLLGDSALYLCASRYDRGNSPLHFGNGTRLTVT.

The J gene is TRBJ1-2, the V gene TRBV6-5; D is ambiguous. The CDR3 runs 14 residues. The V gene's germline CDR1 is MNHEY and CDR2 SVGAGI. V was trimmed by 5 bases and J by 4 bases, leaving 14 bases between them. The DNA for the CDR3 is TGTGCCAGCAGTCCCCAGAGTGGACTCTATGGCTACACCTTC. It yields the protein CASSPQSGLYGYTF.

This sequence joins TRBV11-3 and TRBJ2-1; 13 nucleotides line up with TRBD2. V trimming: 3 bases; J trimming: 5 bases; junction bases outside the gene matches: 1. The CDR3 loop spans 15 amino acids. CDR1 SGHNT and CDR2 YENEEA come from the germline V gene. CDR3 nucleotide sequence: TGTGCCAGCAGCTTCGGACTAGCGGGAGACAATGAGCAGTTCTTC. Amino acid sequence: CASSFGLAGDNEQFF.

The CDR3 region is CASSLSRWHEQYF. Here the CDR3 DNA reads TGTGCCAGCAGTTTATCCAGATGGCACGAGCAGTACTTC. V usage is TRBV27 and J usage is TRBJ2-7; no clear D. This CDR3 has 13 amino acids. Germline V gene sequence: CDR1 MNHEY, CDR2 SMNVEV (reference sequence). V lost 0 bases and J 5 bases, leaving 8 bases between the germline ends.

CDR3 in DNA: TGTGCCAGCAGGGCCACTCTAGCGGGAGGGCGTACAGATACGCAGTATTTT. This encodes CASRATLAGGRTDTQYF. The chain has TRBV2 and TRBJ2-3; the match to TRBD2 covers 12 bases. J was trimmed by 3 bases and V by 6 bases; bases with no gene match: 10. Germline lookup yields CDR1 SNHLY and CDR2 FYNNEI. The CDR3 contains 17 residues.

V and J are TRBV28 and TRBJ2-3; 8 bases fit TRBD2. The V gene end was trimmed by 5 bases and the J gene end by 8 bases; junction bases not matched to a gene: 15. In germline, CDR1 is MDHEN, CDR2 SYDVKM. The CDR3 is 16 amino acids. CDR3 sequence reads: CASSRGLAGAAGTQYF. CDR3 DNA sequence: TGTGCCAGCAGTCGAGGACTAGCCGGAGCAGCCGGTACGCAGTATTTT.

This clone was seen at least ten times. The gene calls are TRBV10-3 and TRBJ2-7; 9 bases match TRBD1. The CDR3 length is 14 residues. J gave up 3 bases and V 4 bases, and 4 bases lay outside the gene matches. Germline CDR1 ENHRY, CDR2 SYGVKD. The DNA of the CDR3 is TGTGCCATCAGTGCACAGGGGGCGATCTACGAGCAGTACTTC. This sequence encodes CAISAQGAIYEQYF.

The rearrangement links TRBV29-1 to TRBJ1-5; D gene uncertain. The V end lost 5 bases, the J end lost 4 bases, and 15 bases lay between the germline ends. Germline CDR1 and CDR2: SQVTM and ANQGSEA. This CDR3 comprises 14 residues. The DNA for the CDR3 is TGCAGCGTTATGAACGGTGGGAGAAATCAGCCCCAGCATTTT. Translating it yields CSVMNGGRNQPQHF.

The V and J genes are TRBV10-3 and TRBJ1-5; TRBD1 is a possible D gene (5 bases). V lost 3 bases and J 6 bases, leaving 15 bases between the germline ends. The germline CDR1 and CDR2 sequences are ENHRY and SYGVKD. The CDR3 loop spans 15 amino acids. CDR3 nucleotide sequence: TGTGCCATCAGTGAAGGTCAGGGAGGCGGTCAGCCCCAGCATTTT. Its protein product is CAISEGQGGGQPQHF.

The V call is TRBV6-5, the J call TRBJ1-3, with D perhaps matching TRBD1 (5 bases). The CDR3 consists of 15 residues. V lost 4 bases to trimming and J lost 0 bases, with 10 bases between them. Germline CDR1 MNHEY, CDR2 SVGAGI. The CDR3 region is CASSSNRFSGNTIYF. In DNA form, the CDR3 reads TGTGCCAGCAGTTCGAACAGGTTCTCTGGAAACACCATATATTTT.

This chain joins TRBV6-4 and TRBJ2-5, with D possibly TRBD2 on 7 matching bases. V lost 2 bases and J 1 base, leaving 26 bases between the germline ends. CDR3 length equals 20 residues. CDR1 and CDR2 from the germline V gene are MRHNA and SNTAGT. The chain's CDR3 is CASSDPPVVSSGGCQETQYF. DNA for the CDR3: TGTGCCAGCAGTGACCCCCCGGTAGTGTCGTCGGGGGGCTGCCAAGAGACCCAGTACTTC.

This clone has more than one count but fewer than ten. The chain uses TRBV11-2 and TRBJ2-2; D not certain. V shed 5 bases and J shed 6 bases, with 13 bases lying between them. This CDR3 region has 14 residues. Germline V CDR1 and CDR2: SGHAT, FQNNGV. CDR3 coding DNA: TGTGCCAGCAGCAAACTGGCTGGGCCCGGGGAGCTGTTTTTT. It specifies CASSKLAGPGELFF.

This clone was seen more than once but under ten times. This sequence joins TRBV6-2 or TRBV6-3 and TRBJ2-1; D gene unclear. Per germline, CDR1 MNHEY and CDR2 SVGEGT. Trimming pared 4 bases from V and 0 bases from J, leaving 13 bases between. CDR3 length: 16 residues. Here the CDR3 reads CASSLFKSSSYNEQFF. The DNA for the CDR3 is TGTGCCAGCAGTTTATTTAAGTCTAGCTCCTACAATGAGCAGTTCTTC.

This clone was observed a few times. The chain couples TRBV9 to TRBJ2-7, with D possibly matching TRBD1 (5 bases). Germline loops: CDR1 SGDLS, CDR2 YYNGEE. The V end lost 2 bases, the J end lost 6 bases, and 12 bases lay between the germline ends. This CDR3 contains 13 residues. The CDR3 nucleotides read TGTGCCAGCAGCGTGGTAGACAGAGGCGAGCAGTACTTC. Translating it yields CASSVVDRGEQYF. Looking up the rest from reference TRBV9 and TRBJ2-7 gives the full variable domain: DSGVTQTPKHLITATGQRVTLRCSPRSGDLSVYWYQQSLDQGLQFLIQYYNGEERAKGNILERFSAQQFPDLHSELNLSSLELGDSALYFCASSVVDRGEQYFGPGTRLTVT.

The J gene is TRBJ2-1, the V gene TRBV5-1; possibly TRBD2 for D (6 bases). V lost 4 bases and J 8 bases, leaving 13 bases between the germline ends. Per the germline V gene, CDR1 is SGHRS and CDR2 is YFSETQ. The CDR3 is 13 residues long. The CDR3 is CASSRGTLDEQFF. CDR3 DNA: TGCGCCAGCAGCCGAGGGACTTTAGATGAGCAGTTCTTC. The variable domain in full, with the rest retrieved from reference TRBV5-1 and TRBJ2-1, is KAGVTQTPRYLIKTRGQQVTLSCSPISGHRSVSWYQQTPGQGLQFLFEYFSETQRNKGNFPGRFSGRQFSNSRSEMNVSTLELGDSALYLCASSRGTLDEQFFGPGTRLTVL.

This clone was picked up a small number of times. J is TRBJ2-7 and V is TRBV5-1, with D perhaps matching TRBD1 (5 bases). Trimming stripped 0 bases from V and 5 bases from J, with 18 bases between. This CDR3 is 16 amino acids long. The germline V gene encodes CDR1 SGHRS and CDR2 YFSETQ. This chain's CDR3 is CASSLVLGAEADEQYF. In DNA form, the CDR3 reads TGCGCCAGCAGCTTGGTCTTAGGGGCTGAAGCCGACGAGCAGTACTTC.

V and J are TRBV7-9 and TRBJ2-5, with D tentatively TRBD2 (5 bases). V lost 1 base and J 5 bases, leaving 14 bases between the germline ends. The CDR3 contains 15 residues. Per the germline V gene, CDR1 is SEHNR and CDR2 is FQNEAQ (reference sequence). CDR3 in amino acids: CASSLVPGSSETQYF. CDR3 nucleotides: TGTGCCAGCAGCTTAGTACCGGGAAGTTCGGAGACCCAGTACTTC. Based on the CDR3 plus reference TRBV7-9 and TRBJ2-5, the full variable domain is DTGVSQNPRHKITKRGQNVTFRCDPISEHNRLYWYRQTLGQGPEFLTYFQNEAQLEKSRLLSDRFSAERPKGSFSTLEIQRTEQGDSAMYLCASSLVPGSSETQYFGPGTRLLVL.

The chain carries TRBV11-3 and TRBJ2-7, with TRBD1 matching 7 bases. This CDR3 spans 13 amino acids. Germline loops: CDR1 SGHNT, CDR2 YENEEA. V gave up 5 bases and J gave up 0 bases; unmatched junction bases: 1. The CDR3 region has the DNA TGTGCCAGCAGCAGACAGGGCTCCTACGAGCAGTACTTC. As protein: CASSRQGSYEQYF.

The genes are TRBV27 and TRBJ1-4; 8 bases line up with TRBD1. With 6 bases clipped from V and 7 bases from J, the junction kept 10 bases outside the gene matches. Germline assignment: CDR1 MNHEY and CDR2 SMNVEV (reference sequence). The CDR3 runs to 15 residues. In DNA form, the CDR3 reads TGTGCCAGCAGCAAGGTCCGGGACAGGTTTGAAAAACTGTTTTTT. Protein: CASSKVRDRFEKLFF. Full variable domain (missing parts from reference TRBV27 and TRBJ1-4): EAQVTQNPRYLITVTGKKLTVTCSQNMNHEYMSWYRQDPGLGLRQIYYSMNVEVTDKGDVPEGYKVSRKEKRNFPLILESPSPNQTSLYFCASSKVRDRFEKLFFGSGTQLSVL.